These 9 T cell receptor beta chains were all obtained from the same sample, sequenced in a study of OX40 agonist ivuxolimab in advanced cancers. TCRdb's table, derived via immunoSEQ multiplex PCR, lists solely in-frame clones and lacks some. Of over 30,000 clones in the sample, about 76% were seen once. Sequenced here: CD4+ or CD8+ T cells sorted from blood, sampled in a trial of the OX40 agonist ivuxolimab. These receptors were obtained from an adult with an advanced solid tumor such as melanoma, head and neck, liver or kidney cancer.

The V call is TRBV7-8, the J call TRBJ2-7; 8 nucleotides agree with TRBD1. The CDR3 totals 16 residues. The germline V gene has CDR1 SGHVS and CDR2 FQNEAQ. Germline trimming cut 2 bases from V and 4 bases from J; bases unmatched to any gene: 10. In DNA form, the CDR3 reads TGTGCCAGCAGCTTACTCGCAGGGGGCGGGGCTTACGAGCAGTACGTC. Amino acids: CASSLLAGGGAYEQYV.

This clone was seen just once. V usage is TRBV28 and J usage is TRBJ1-3; D ambiguous. The CDR3 sequence is 15 residues long. CDR1 is MDHEN, CDR2 SYDVKM, per germline. Between the trimmed V and J ends, which lost 5 bases and 2 bases, there was a span of 13 bases. CDR3: CASSPPQFTGNTIYF. In DNA form, the CDR3 reads TGTGCCAGCAGTCCCCCCCAGTTCACTGGAAACACCATATATTTT. Variable domain in full (rest from reference TRBV28 and TRBJ1-3): DVKVTQSSRYLVKRTGEKVFLECVQDMDHENMFWYRQDPGLGLRLIYFSYDVKMKEKGDIPEGYSVSREKKERFSLILESASTNQTSMYLCASSPPQFTGNTIYFGEGSWLTVV.

V gene TRBV2 combines with J gene TRBJ2-1, with D unresolved. The germline gives CDR1 SNHLY, CDR2 FYNNEI. This CDR3 comprises 14 residues. V shed 5 bases and J shed 0 bases, with 8 bases lying between them. Here the CDR3 reads CASSQPSSYNEQFF. The CDR3 DNA reads as TGTGCCAGCAGTCAGCCTAGCTCCTACAATGAGCAGTTCTTC.

The chain couples TRBV5-3 to TRBJ1-1; D gene uncertain. TRBV5-3 carries the ORF label, with uncertain function. V lost 4 bases to trimming and J lost 1 base, with 8 bases between them. This CDR3 has 13 amino acids. In DNA form, the CDR3 reads TGTGCCAGAAGCGCCCCAGGGAACACTGAAGCTTTCTTT. It specifies CARSAPGNTEAFF.

J is TRBJ1-1 and V is TRBV5-1, with unresolved D. CDR3 length equals 11 residues. Germline loops: CDR1 SGHRS, CDR2 YFSETQ. The germline V and J ends were trimmed by 0 bases and 8 bases, with 5 bases remaining between them. CDR3: CASSLGREAFF. The CDR3 nucleotides read TGCGCCAGCAGCTTGGGAAGAGAAGCTTTCTTT.

In its sample, this clone was seen a few times. The chain couples TRBV5-1 to TRBJ1-2, with TRBD1 matching 9 bases. The CDR3 totals 14 residues. Germline trimming cut 0 bases from V and 6 bases from J; bases unmatched to any gene: 3. Germline-derived CDR1 and CDR2 are SGHRS and YFSETQ. CDR3 DNA: TGCGCCAGCAGCTTGGAACGGACAGGGGATGGCTACACCTTC. It yields the protein CASSLERTGDGYTF.

V and J are TRBV12-5 and TRBJ2-2, with TRBD1 as a possible D gene (6 bases). The V end lost 3 bases, the J end lost 4 bases, and 18 bases lay between the germline ends. This CDR3 comprises 17 residues. Germline V lookup: CDR1 LGHNT, CDR2 FRNRAP. CDR3 coding DNA: TGTGCTAGTGGTTTCCAAGGACAGCTTTCGGTCACCGGGGAGCTGTTTTTT. Encoded protein: CASGFQGQLSVTGELFF.

The chain is built from TRBV30 and TRBJ1-5, with D perhaps matching TRBD1 (5 bases). The CDR3 is 14 residues long. V was shortened by 3 bases and J by 5 bases, with 14 bases between the two germline ends. The germline V gene encodes CDR1 GTSNPN and CDR2 SVGIG (reference sequence). CDR3 nucleotide sequence: TGTGCCTGGAGCCCCGACAGTCACCATCAGCCCCAGCATTTT. Residues: CAWSPDSHHQPQHF. The full variable domain, in which reference TRBV30 and TRBJ1-5 provide the parts outside the CDR3, is SQTIHQWPATLVQPVGSPLSLECTVEGTSNPNLYWYRQAAGRGLQLLFYSVGIGQISSEVPQNLSASRPQDRQFILSSKKLLLSDSGFYLCAWSPDSHHQPQHFGDGTRLSIL.

This chain joins TRBV7-3 and TRBJ1-4; D gene uncertain. V was pared by 7 bases and J by 0 bases, with 12 bases between. Germline V gives CDR1 SGHTA, CDR2 FQGTGA. The length of the CDR3 is 15 residues. The CDR3 region is CASNLGATTNEKLFF. The CDR3 region has the DNA TGTGCCAGCAATCTGGGCGCTACAACTAATGAAAAACTGTTTTTT.